The table lists the clone carrying this TCR beta chain with a count of one. The sample comes from a study of blood T cell repertoires in COVID-19. Study-wide context: From T cells, B-cell-depleted T cells, or PBMCs came the material, which was cDNA or gDNA.

This table comes from immunoSEQ multiplex PCR, and its TCRdb copy is limited to in-frame clones, with some not included. The data hold approximately 100,000 clones, with about 89% observed a single time. The V gene end was trimmed by 8 bases and the J gene end by 0 bases; junction bases not matched to a gene: 10. CDR3 length: 16 amino acids. Germline CDR1 reads MDHEN; CDR2 reads SYDVKM. The specimen was peripheral blood. This sequence originates from a young woman with acute or convalescent COVID-19. The rearrangement uses TRBV28 and TRBJ1-5, with TRBD1 matching over 7 bases. The CDR3 region is CASLPGQSFSNQPQHF. CDR3 nucleotide sequence: TGTGCCAGCCTCCCGGGACAGTCTTTTAGCAATCAGCCCCAGCATTTT. Complete variable domain (other parts from reference TRBV28 and TRBJ1-5): DVKVTQSSRYLVKRTGEKVFLECVQDMDHENMFWYRQDPGLGLRLIYFSYDVKMKEKGDIPEGYSVSREKKERFSLILESASTNQTSMYLCASLPGQSFSNQPQHFGDGTRLSIL.